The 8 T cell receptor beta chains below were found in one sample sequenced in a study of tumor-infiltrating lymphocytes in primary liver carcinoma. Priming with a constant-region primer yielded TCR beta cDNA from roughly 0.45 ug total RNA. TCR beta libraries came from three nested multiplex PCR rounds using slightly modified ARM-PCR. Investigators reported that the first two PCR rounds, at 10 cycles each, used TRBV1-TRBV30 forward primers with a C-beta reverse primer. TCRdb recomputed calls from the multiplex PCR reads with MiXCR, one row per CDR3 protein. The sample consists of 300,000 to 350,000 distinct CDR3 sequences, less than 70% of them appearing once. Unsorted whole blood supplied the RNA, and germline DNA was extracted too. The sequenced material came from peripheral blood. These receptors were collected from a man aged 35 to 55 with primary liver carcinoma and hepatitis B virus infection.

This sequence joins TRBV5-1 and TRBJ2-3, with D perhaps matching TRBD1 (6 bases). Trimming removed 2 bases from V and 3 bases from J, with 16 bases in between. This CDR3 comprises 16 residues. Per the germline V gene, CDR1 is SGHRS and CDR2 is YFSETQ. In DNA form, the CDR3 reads TGCGCCAGCAGCTTTTCCACACAGGGAAGGACAGATACGCAGTATTTT. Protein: CASSFSTQGRTDTQYF.

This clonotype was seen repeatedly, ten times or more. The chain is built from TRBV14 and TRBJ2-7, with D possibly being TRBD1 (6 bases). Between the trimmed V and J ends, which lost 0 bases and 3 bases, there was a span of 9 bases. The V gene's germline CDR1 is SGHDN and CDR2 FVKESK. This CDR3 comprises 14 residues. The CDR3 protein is CASSQEQGIYEQYF. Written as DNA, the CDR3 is TGTGCCAGCAGCCAAGAGCAGGGGATCTACGAGCAGTACTTC.

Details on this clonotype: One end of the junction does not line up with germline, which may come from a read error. CDR3 residues: CASSFTSGNTDAFF. CDR3 sequence (DNA): TGTGCCAGCAGTTTTACCTCGGGGAACACTGATGCTTTCTTT. V gene TRBV12-3 or TRBV12-4 combines with J gene TRBJ1-1, with no clear D. The CDR3 is 14 residues long.

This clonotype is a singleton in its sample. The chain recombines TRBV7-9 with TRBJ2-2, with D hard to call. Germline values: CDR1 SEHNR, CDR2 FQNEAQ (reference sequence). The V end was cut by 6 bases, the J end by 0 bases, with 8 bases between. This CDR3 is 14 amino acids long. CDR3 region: CASSWVPNTGELFF. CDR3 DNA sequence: TGTGCCAGCAGTTGGGTCCCGAACACCGGGGAGCTGTTTTTT.

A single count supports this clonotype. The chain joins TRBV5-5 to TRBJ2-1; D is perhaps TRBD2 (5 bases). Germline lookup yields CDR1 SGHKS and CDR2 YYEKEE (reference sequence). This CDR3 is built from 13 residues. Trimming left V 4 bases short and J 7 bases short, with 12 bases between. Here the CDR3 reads CASSLSGVNEQFF. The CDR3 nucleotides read TGTGCCAGCAGCCTTTCCGGGGTTAATGAGCAGTTCTTC.

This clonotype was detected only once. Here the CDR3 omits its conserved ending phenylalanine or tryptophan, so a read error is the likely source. The CDR3 spells CASSRQGSGNIQYL. The CDR3 DNA follows: TGTGCCAGCAGTCGACAGGGAAGTGGAAACATTCAGTACCTC. This chain links TRBV6-5 with TRBJ2-4; 7 bases map to TRBD1. CDR1 and CDR2 from the germline V gene are MNHEY and SVGAGI. CDR3 length: 14 residues. The V gene end was trimmed by 5 bases and the J gene end by 6 bases; junction bases not matched to a gene: 7.

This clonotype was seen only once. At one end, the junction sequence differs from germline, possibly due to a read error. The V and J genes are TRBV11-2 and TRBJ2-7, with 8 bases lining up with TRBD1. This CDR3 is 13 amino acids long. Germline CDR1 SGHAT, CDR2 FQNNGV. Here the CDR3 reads CASIGWTGYEQYF. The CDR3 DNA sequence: TGTGCCAGCATCGGCTGGACAGGGTACGAGCAATACTTC.

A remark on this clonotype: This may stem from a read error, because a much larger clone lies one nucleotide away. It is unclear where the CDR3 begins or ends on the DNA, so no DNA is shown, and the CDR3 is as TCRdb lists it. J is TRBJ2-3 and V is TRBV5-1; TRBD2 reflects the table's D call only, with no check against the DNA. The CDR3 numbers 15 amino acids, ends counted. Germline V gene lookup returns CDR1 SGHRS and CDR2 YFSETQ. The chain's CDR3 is CASSLVGRGTDTHYF.